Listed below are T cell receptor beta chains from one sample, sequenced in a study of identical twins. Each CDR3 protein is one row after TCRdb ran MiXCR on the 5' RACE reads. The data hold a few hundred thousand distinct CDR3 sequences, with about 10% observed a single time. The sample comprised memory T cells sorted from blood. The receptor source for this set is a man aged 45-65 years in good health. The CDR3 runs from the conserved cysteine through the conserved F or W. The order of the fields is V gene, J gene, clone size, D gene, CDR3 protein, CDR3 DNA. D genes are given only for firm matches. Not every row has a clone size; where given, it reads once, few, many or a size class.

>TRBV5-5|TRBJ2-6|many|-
CASSKAGSGANVLTF
TGTGCCAGCAGCAAGGCCGGGTCTGGGGCCAACGTCCTGACTTTC
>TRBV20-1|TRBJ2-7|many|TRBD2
CSAISSGSGREQYF
TGCAGTGCAATCTCTAGCGGGAGTGGGCGCGAGCAGTACTTC
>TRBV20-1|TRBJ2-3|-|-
CSAGRRAKGTDTQYF
TGCAGTGCTGGTAGGAGGGCCAAAGGCACAGATACGCAGTATTTT
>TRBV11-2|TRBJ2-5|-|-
CAGKNGTQETQYF
TGTGCCGGCAAAAACGGGACTCAAGAGACCCAGTACTTC
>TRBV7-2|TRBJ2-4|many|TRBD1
CASSFPTGAGAKNIQYF
TGTGCCAGCAGCTTCCCGACAGGGGCCGGGGCCAAAAACATTCAGTACTTC
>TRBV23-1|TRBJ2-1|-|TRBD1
CASSQDLRTGRGISYNEQFF
TGCGCCAGCAGTCAGGACCTCCGGACAGGGCGAGGGATCTCCTACAATGAGCAGTTCTTC
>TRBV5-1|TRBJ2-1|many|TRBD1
CASSLGQGSGNEQFF
TGCGCCAGCAGCCTGGGACAGGGAAGCGGGAATGAGCAGTTCTTC
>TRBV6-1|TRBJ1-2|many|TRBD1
CASQLGQGSYGYTF
TGTGCCAGCCAATTGGGACAGGGGTCCTATGGCTACACCTTC
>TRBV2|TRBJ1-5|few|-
CASRVDGSNQPQHF
TGTGCCAGCAGGGTGGACGGTAGCAATCAGCCCCAGCATTTT
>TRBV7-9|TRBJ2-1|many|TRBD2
CASSLLAGTNEQFF
TGTGCCAGCAGCTTACTAGCGGGGACCAATGAGCAGTTCTTC
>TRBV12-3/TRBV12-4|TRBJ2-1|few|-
CASSKRTTTYNEQFF
TGTGCCAGCAGTAAACGGACAACCACCTACAATGAGCAGTTCTTC
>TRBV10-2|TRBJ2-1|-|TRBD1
CASSAGTGALNEQFF
TGCGCCAGCAGTGCCGGGACAGGGGCTTTAAATGAGCAGTTCTTC
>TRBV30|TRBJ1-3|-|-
CAWTMEVAGNTIYF
TGTGCCTGGACCATGGAGGTGGCAGGAAACACCATATATTTT
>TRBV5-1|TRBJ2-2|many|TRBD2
CASSRTSENTGELFF
TGCGCCAGCAGCCGGACTAGCGAGAACACCGGGGAGCTGTTTTTT
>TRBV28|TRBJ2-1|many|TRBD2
CASSLPGTSRYNEQFF
TGTGCCAGCAGTCTTCCCGGGACTAGCAGATACAATGAGCAGTTCTTC